What follows is one T cell receptor (beta chain) and its context. The target antigen is unknown. This sample is part of a study of T cell responses to AZD1222 COVID-19 vaccine. Per germline, CDR1 DFQATT and CDR2 SNEGSKA (reference sequence). With 3 bases removed from V and 4 bases from J, the gap between germline ends came to 5 bases. The CDR3 has 11 amino acids. Broader study findings: Unmutated variant regions are reportedly the target of nearly half of TCRs that are spike-specific. Donors were chiefly white British, with a greater number of females, and clonal diversity was perhaps underestimated.

Assay: immunoSEQ multiplex PCR; the TCRdb copy retains only in-frame clones and omits some. The sample contains under 150,000 clones, about 91% of which appear only once. The sequence derives from an adult in good health. The chain carries TRBV20-1 and TRBJ2-3; the D is unclear. The sample was peripheral blood, taken on day 0 of AZD1222 vaccination. The DNA for the CDR3 is TGCAGTGCTAGTGAGTCAGATACGCAGTATTTT. It is translated as CSASESDTQYF.